This section outlines one T cell receptor (beta chain) sequence together with its context. This clonotype came up a few times. Its antigen remains unidentified. It has no much larger one-base neighbor in the sample; base qualities were not kept. Graves' hyperthyroidism was defined as stable when no progression to ophthalmopathy occurred over 18 months of follow-up. The hyperthyroidism patients were between 18 and 65 years old and newly diagnosed, with a disease duration of less than 2 months. Exclusion was applied to patients with uncontrolled infections, other autoimmune diseases, pregnancy or lactation. Diagnoses relied on clinical symptoms, serum thyroxine and TRAb, thyroid ultrasound and orbital computed tomography. Ficoll-Paque density gradient centrifugation was used to isolate PBMCs from around 10 ml of fresh peripheral blood. Trizol reagent was used to extract total RNA, and RNA quality was then checked on an Agilent 2100 Bioanalyzer.

This record belongs to a study of T cells in Graves' hyperthyroidism and ophthalmopathy (dated by TCRdb to between 2018 and 2021). Turning to the overall study: Peripheral blood samples were taken at initial diagnosis, before any treatment was given. Once sampling was done, hyperthyroidism patients were given methimazole at a starting dose of 30 mg daily, whereas ophthalmopathy patients were given high-dose intravenous methylprednisolone. The study also compared thyroid tissue and blood T-cell repertoires from roughly 6 Graves' hyperthyroidism patients. According to the paper, TCR Vbeta CDR3 sequencing was carried out on some 140 peripheral blood samples, which came from approximately 43 ophthalmopathy, 75 to 80 hyperthyroidism and approximately 17 progressor patients. For training and testing, the roughly 97 patients in the discovery cohort were randomly divided in a 7:3 ratio. Whether ophthalmopathy could be predicted prospectively was tested in an independent validation cohort made up of roughly 19 hyperthyroidism patients plus 17 patients who later progressed to ophthalmopathy. TCR V-J signatures able to tell the groups apart were searched for in a discovery cohort of 95 to 100 patients, of whom about 40 had Graves' ophthalmopathy and 57 had stable Graves' hyperthyroidism. What the authors observed across the whole study: In validation, the model predicted progression to ophthalmopathy with just under 71% sensitivity and roughly 72% specificity, a median of 6.5 months before onset. Most expanded thyroid clonotypes (frequency above 0.001) were also detected in blood, a finding suggesting that blood repertoires may reflect thyroid immune responses. Sample size was not statistically predetermined, and blinding of investigators to group allocation was not performed. A model built on a 13 V-J signature distinguished ophthalmopathy from stable hyperthyroidism, reaching around 87% sensitivity and 81.08% specificity in cross-validation and 80%/75% in testing.

The TCR beta CDR3 regions were amplified from RNA transcripts. For the first round of RT-PCR on the TCR CDR3, the HTBI primer set was used together with the Qiagen OneStep RT-PCR kit. Libraries were constructed in a second round of multiplex PCR, after which size selection and purification were performed. The libraries were sequenced on an Illumina HiSeq2000 using paired-end 100 bp reads. The paper's data handling went like this. SOAPnuke was used to process the raw data, with reads discarded if the reads contained adapters or uncalled bases, had a mean Phred below 15, or lacked an exact constant-primer or identifier match. High-quality paired reads were merged using COPE v1.2.5, and each unique nucleotide sequence was defined as a clonotype. Clonotypes were aligned to IMGT TRBV, TRBD and TRBJ reference segments using MiTCR v1.1. The analysis included only V-J combinations with a frequency above 0.0001, which together covered roughly 99% of the repertoires. A TCS score was defined as the ratio between F50 (clonal expansion) and ExV (chaos), using BLOSUM62-based TCRdist between CDR3 peptides within each V-J. Welch's t-statistics and random forest reduced 514 V-J features to 13, which were used in a naive Bayes classifier (R e1071). TCRdb redid the processing of the public reads, applying fastp at Q25 and MiXCR, and retained in-frame beta chains. All rows with the same CDR3 protein become a single entry with the most common DNA and genes. The V and J calls were determined by TCRdb, not by the authors. This sample has hundreds of thousands of distinct CDR3 sequences in its table, and over 15% of those were observed once. Of the sample, 15% to 20% is held by the ten largest clones.

The junction shows trimming of 2 bases on V and 4 bases on J, plus 9 bases between the germline ends. The CDR3 holds 13 amino acids from the cysteine to the phenylalanine. The entry retains the CDR3 DNA only, 39 bases that are in frame from base 1. The germline V gene (reference sequence) specifies LGHDT as CDR1 and YNNKEL as CDR2. The TCR sequence derives from a woman younger than 30 with Graves' hyperthyroidism. Sequencing was carried out using blood. The V and J genes are TRBV3-1 and TRBJ2-7, with no reliable assignment of the D segment. The nucleotide sequence reads as follows: TGTGCCAGCAGCCAACCCTCTGGTTACGAGCAGTACTTC. It translates to CASSQPSGYEQYF.